Each of the 32 T cell receptor delta chains below was sequenced from the same sample in a study of γδ T cells in repeated Plasmodium falciparum infection. TCRdb re-called clones from the multiplex PCR reads using CATT. Found here are 50,000 or so delta-chain clones, roughly 1.6% of them singletons; the top ten hold approximately 8.6%. Vgamma9/Vdelta2+ and Vdelta2-negative gammadelta T cells were flow-sorted from PBMC for bulk sequencing. Sequenced sample: gamma-delta T cells from blood. The receptors were gathered from a pool of human donors (malaria-infected and uninfected, not separated).

Turning to this clone: A far larger clone is only one base removed, so a read error is likely. Other DNA sequences in this specimen translate into the identical CDR3. The V call is TRDV1, the J call TRDJ1; TRDD2 is a possible D gene (6 bases). The J gene, absent from TCRdb, was called here by matching the DNA to germline. CDR3 length: 22 amino acids. V was trimmed by 0 bases and J by 0 bases, leaving 29 bases between them. Per germline, CDR1 TSWWSYY and CDR2 QGS. In DNA, the CDR3 is TGTGCTCTTGGGGAACTAGTCTTATCCTACGCCTTGGGAGGCGCAAACACCGATAAACTCATCTTT. Translating gives CALGELVLSYALGGANTDKLIF.

This clone came up a few times. A read error likely explains this, since a far larger clone differs by one base. The identical CDR3 is also encoded by other nucleotide sequences in the sample. No J gene was assigned, while the V gene was called as TRDV1; TRDD3 is the table's D call and was not checked against the DNA. CDR3 length equals 16 residues. Germline CDR1 reads TSWWSYY; CDR2 reads QGS. The CDR3 loop is CALGELPGGYTDKLIF. The CDR3, as DNA: TGTGCTCTTGGGGAACTCCCCGGGGGTTACACCGATAAACTCATCTTC.

The table lists this clone with many counts. The rearrangement links TRDV1 to TRDJ1, with D tentatively TRDD3 (6 bases). Germline loops: CDR1 TSWWSYY, CDR2 QGS. The CDR3 contains 16 residues. Trimming left V 0 bases short and J 0 bases short, with 11 bases between. The CDR3 sequence: CALGELLRGNTDKLIF. CDR3 DNA: TGTGCTCTTGGGGAACTCCTACGGGGGAACACCGATAAACTCATCTTT.

This clone was detected a few times. This sequence is one base from a far larger clone and is likely a read error. At the DNA level, this CDR3 is encoded by other sequences in the same sample as well. CDR3 protein: CALGSPPFLRLGDKLIF. CDR3 sequence (DNA): TGTGCTCTTGGGTCACCCCCTTTCCTACGTCTGGGGGATAAACTCATCTTC. V and J are TRDV1 and TRDJ1; 10 bases fit TRDD3. CDR3 size: 17 residues. CDR1 and CDR2 (germline): TSWWSYY, QGS.

This clone occurred a few times. A far larger clone is one base from this, pointing to a likely read error. V gene TRDV1 combines with J gene TRDJ1; maybe TRDD3 (5 bases). TCRdb leaves out the J gene; it was filled in here by matching the DNA to germline. V was trimmed by 0 bases and J by 0 bases, leaving 35 bases between them. The CDR3 has 24 residues. Germline loops: CDR1 TSWWSYY, CDR2 QGS. The CDR3, as DNA: TGTGCTCTTGGGGAACTTGATTTCTGCCAACCTAAGCGCGAGGATATATTGAACACCGATAAACTCATCTTT. It specifies CALGELDFCQPKREDILNTDKLIF.

This clone was found a few times. This DNA's translation differs at residue 16 from TCRdb's protein, which comes from a much larger clone; a read error is likely, and the protein shown is translated from the DNA. The V segment is TRDV1, and no J call was made; TRDD3, the table's D call, was not compared with the DNA. The CDR3 loop spans 17 amino acids. CDR1 TSWWSYY and CDR2 QGS come from the germline V gene. The DNA of the CDR3 is TGTGCTCTTGGGGAACTCAGGCCCGGCGGGGGCCACTTTAAACTCACCTTT. Translated: CALGELRPGGGHFKLTF.

This clone came up a few times. A clone one base away is much larger, so this may be a read error. This sample also contains other DNA sequences that code for the same CDR3. This chain uses TRDV1 with TRDJ1; TRDD3 aligns across 8 bases. TCRdb records no J gene; here it was assigned by comparing the DNA to germline. The CDR3 consists of 20 residues. Germline V gene lookup returns CDR1 TSWWSYY and CDR2 QGS. In nucleotides, the CDR3 is TGTGCCCTTGGGGCGTGGGGGTACCCCCCGGCACTGGGGGACACCGATAAACTCATCTTT. Translating it yields CALGAWGYPPALGDTDKLIF.

This clone was seen only a few times. Given a far larger clone just one base away, this is likely a sequencing read error. This sample also contains other DNA sequences that code for the same CDR3. This rearrangement joins TRDV1 to TRDJ1; possibly TRDD3 for D (6 bases). Here the J gene was assigned by germline matching of the DNA, as TCRdb has none. The CDR3 runs to 17 residues. The V and J ends lost 4 bases and 2 bases respectively, with 20 bases between them. The germline V gene has CDR1 TSWWSYY and CDR2 QGS. CDR3 DNA: TGTGCTCTTGGGGCCGAGGGGGGGACCCCGGGTACCGATAAACTCATCTTT. As protein: CALGAEGGTPGTDKLIF.

There are many counts of this clone. Other nucleotide sequences in the sample specify the same CDR3. The V and J genes are TRDV3 and TRDJ1, with 7 nucleotides matching TRDD2. Trimming cost V 3 bases and J 0 bases; bases outside gene matches: 16. The CDR3 covers 17 residues. In germline, CDR1 is TVYSNPD, CDR2 GDNSRS (reference sequence). The CDR3 sequence is CAFRPSFGLLNTDKLIF. The CDR3 coding sequence is TGTGCCTTCCGTCCTTCCTTCGGACTCTTGAACACCGATAAACTCATCTTT. Full variable domain (rest looked up from reference TRDV3 and TRDJ1): CDKVTQSSPDQTVASGSEVVLLCTYDTVYSNPDLFWYRIRPDYSFQFVFYGDNSRSEGADFTQGRFSVKHILTQKAFHLVISPVRTEDSATYYCAFRPSFGLLNTDKLIFGKGTRVTVEP.

This clone was seen many times. This is likely an artifact of a read error, given a far larger clone one base away. The sample holds other DNA sequences that translate to the same CDR3. This chain connects TRDV1 to TRDJ1; 13 bases align to TRDD3. Germline V lookup: CDR1 TSWWSYY, CDR2 QGS. The CDR3 has 20 amino acids. CDR3 in amino acids: CALGEVTLLYWGIRPDKLIF. CDR3 bases: TGTGCTCTCGGGGAAGTCACCCTTTTGTACTGGGGGATACGCCCCGATAAACTCATCTTT.

On this clone itself: This DNA's translation differs at residue 9 from TCRdb's protein, which comes from a much larger clone; a read error is likely, and the protein shown is translated from the DNA. The rearrangement uses TRDV3 and TRDJ1, with TRDD2 as a possible D gene (9 bases). This CDR3 spans 21 amino acids. V was shortened by 0 bases and J by 1 base, with 33 bases between the two germline ends. Germline V gene sequence: CDR1 TVYSNPD, CDR2 GDNSRS (reference sequence). This CDR3 reads CAFSEPSYSLGDPPITDKLIF. For the CDR3, the DNA is TGTGCCTTTAGTGAGCCTTCCTACTCGCTGGGGGACCCTCCTATCACCGATAAACTCATCTTT.

At least ten counts were recorded for this clone. The chain is built from TRDV1 and TRDJ1; 11 nucleotides align to TRDD3. The J gene, missing from TCRdb, was assigned here through DNA to germline matching. CDR1 and CDR2 (germline): TSWWSYY, QGS. Trimming at V came to 5 bases and at J to 3 bases, leaving 29 bases not matched to a gene. The CDR3 has 23 amino acids. The CDR3 here is CALGYIVRFGRLGDTHSSDKLIF. The CDR3 coding sequence is TGTGCTCTTGGGTACATTGTACGCTTCGGAAGGTTGGGGGATACGCATTCTTCCGATAAACTCATCTTT.

Points on this clone: The protein given by TCRdb reflects a much larger clone and differs at residue 7 from this DNA's translation, likely from a read error; the protein shown is the DNA's translation. The J gene is TRDJ1, the V gene TRDV1; 9 nucleotides agree with TRDD3. TCRdb is silent on the J gene; assignment here came from matching the DNA to germline. V lost 1 base and J lost 0; bases outside the gene matches: 15. Germline V gene data show CDR1 as TSWWSYY and CDR2 as QGS. This CDR3 comprises 20 residues. CDR3 protein: CALGERSQGDTLLDTDKLIF. CDR3 in DNA: TGTGCTCTTGGGGAACGGAGTCAGGGGGATACTCTCCTTGACACCGATAAACTCATCTTT.

As to this clone: This sequence is one base from a far larger clone and is likely a read error. Other DNA sequences in this sample translate to the same CDR3. This chain joins TRDV1 and TRDJ1; TRDD3 aligns across 11 bases. CDR1 and CDR2 (germline): TSWWSYY, QGS. CDR3 length: 21 residues. The trim removed 4 bases at V and 4 bases at J, leaving 23 bases unmatched. Here the CDR3 DNA reads TGTGCTCTTGGGGGGGGAGGCCTTCCCATAATCTTTGGGGGATACGTCGATAAACTCATCTTT. Translation gives CALGGGGLPIIFGGYVDKLIF.

A word on this clone: For this DNA, TCRdb reports the protein of a much larger clone, which diverges at residue 3, most likely from a read error; the protein presented here is translated directly from the DNA. V is TRDV1 and J is TRDJ1; 9 bases are shared with TRDD2. The CDR3 contains 23 residues. The germline V gene has CDR1 TSWWSYY and CDR2 QGS. Here the CDR3 DNA reads TGTGCTATTGGGGAACATTGTTGTAGGCCTTCCTACTCCTACGGGGGATACACCGATAAACTCATCTTT. It yields the protein CAIGEHCCRPSYSYGGYTDKLIF.

This clone was recorded a few times. This DNA translates differently at residue 19 from the TCRdb protein, which is that of a much larger clone; a read error is likely, and the protein shown is the DNA's own translation. The chain has TRDV1 and TRDJ1; D may be TRDD3 (5 bases). V lost 1 base, J lost 3 bases, and 39 bases lay in between. CDR1 and CDR2 from the germline V gene are TSWWSYY and QGS. The CDR3 is made up of 24 amino acids. CDR3 bases: TGTGCTCTTGGGGAACCGGTAATGATCGCCCTCCAGTACTGGTTATGGACCGGGGCCGATAAACTCATCTTT. Translated: CALGEPVMIALQYWLWTGADKLIF.

As concerns this clone: The TCRdb protein, from a much larger clone, departs from this DNA's translation at residue 11, likely by read error; the protein shown derives from the DNA. The V call is TRDV1, the J call TRDJ1; D not resolved. TCRdb records no J gene; here it was assigned by comparing the DNA to germline. V gave up 5 bases and J gave up 3 bases, with 19 bases separating them. CDR3 length: 16 amino acids. Germline V lookup: CDR1 TSWWSYY, CDR2 QGS. CDR3 DNA: TGTGCTCTTGGGACCCCGGGACTCCGAAACGCCGATAAACTCATCTTT. Its protein is CALGTPGLRNADKLIF.

The table lists this clone with a few counts. The TCRdb protein comes from a much larger clone and disagrees with this DNA's translation at residue 4, likely due to a read error; the protein given here is derived from the DNA. The chain uses TRDV1 and TRDJ1; D gene ambiguous. This CDR3 contains 13 residues. Per the germline V gene, CDR1 is TSWWSYY and CDR2 is QGS. The V and J ends lost 11 bases and 1 base respectively, with 14 bases between them. CDR3 sequence: CAIEGLTTDKLIF. CDR3 sequence (DNA): TGTGCTATTGAGGGCCTAACCACCGATAAACTCATCTTT.

About this clone: This DNA's translation and the protein TCRdb lists, from a much larger clone, do not match at residue 4, likely due to a read error; the protein shown is translated from the DNA. V is TRDV1 and J is TRDJ1; 7 positions agree with TRDD2. Germline matching of the DNA provided the J gene here, since TCRdb leaves it blank. The CDR3 length is 16 residues. Germline CDR1 is TSWWSYY and CDR2 is QGS. CDR3 amino acids: CALRETSSYSTDKLIF. CDR3 bases: TGTGCTCTTAGGGAAACATCTTCCTATAGCACCGATAAACTCATCTTT.

As to this clone: Germline is not matched at one junction end, which may reflect a read error. The gene calls are TRDV2 and TRDJ3; 11 bases are a match to TRDD3. TCRdb leaves out the J gene; it was filled in here by matching the DNA to germline. CDR3 length: 18 residues. Germline values: CDR1 GEAIGNYY, CDR2 EKD. CDR3: CAYDHLGDTLGDTRQMFF. In nucleotides, the CDR3 is TGTGCCTATGACCACTTGGGGGATACGCTGGGGGACACCCGACAGATGTTTTTC.

Turning to this clone: TCRdb lists the protein of a much larger clone for this DNA, which differs at residue 6, so this is likely a read error; the protein given here is translated from the DNA itself. This sample includes further DNA sequences coding for the same CDR3. This chain connects TRDV1 to TRDJ1, with TRDD3 matching over 8 bases. Assignment of the J gene here rests on matching the DNA to germline, because TCRdb gives none. This CDR3 has 17 amino acids. The ends lost 2 bases at V and 3 bases at J; junction bases unmatched: 11. Germline V gene lookup returns CDR1 TSWWSYY and CDR2 QGS. CDR3 loop: CALGEGGGYRKADKLIF. The CDR3 DNA follows: TGTGCTCTTGGGGAAGGAGGGGGATATAGGAAGGCCGATAAACTCATCTTT.

This clone was detected many times. TCRdb's protein for this DNA is that of a much larger clone and differs from the translation at residue 12, likely a read error; the protein shown is the DNA translation. Called V gene: TRDV2; the J gene was not called. There are 14 residues in the CDR3. Germline V CDR1 and CDR2: GEAIGNYY, EKD. The CDR3 bases are TGTGCCTGTGACTCCTTACTTAACACCGATAAATTCATCTTT. Protein: CACDSLLNTDKFIF.

Note on this clone: This DNA's translation differs at residue 5 from TCRdb's protein, which comes from a much larger clone; a read error is likely, and the protein shown is translated from the DNA. The V call is TRDV1, the J call TRDJ1; 8 bases fit TRDD3. Germline V gene lookup returns CDR1 TSWWSYY and CDR2 QGS. V dropped 3 bases and J dropped 3; count of bases not matched to a gene: 9. This CDR3 is built from 16 residues. Written as DNA, the CDR3 is TGTGCTCTTGGGGATTCTTTCTGGGGGAGGTCCGATAAACTCATCTTT. It is translated as CALGDSFWGRSDKLIF.

This clone was recorded at least ten times. The chain uses TRDV1 and TRDJ1; 13 nucleotides agree with TRDD3. TCRdb supplies no J gene; here it was assigned by aligning the nucleotide sequence to germline. This CDR3 has 21 amino acids. V lost 0 bases, J lost 0 bases, and 13 bases stayed unmatched. CDR1 TSWWSYY and CDR2 QGS come from the germline V gene. This CDR3 reads CALGELGRILGDTPYTDKLIF. CDR3 nucleotide sequence: TGTGCTCTTGGGGAACTGGGCCGCATACTGGGGGATACGCCTTACACCGATAAACTCATCTTT.

The chain recombines TRDV2 with TRDJ1; 13 bases are a match to TRDD3. The CDR3 length is 21 residues. J was trimmed by 4 bases and V by 1 base; bases with no gene match: 20. CDR1 and CDR2 (germline): GEAIGNYY, EKD. The chain's CDR3 is CACDTILPPDWGIRRGDKLIF. In DNA, the CDR3 is TGTGCCTGTGACACGATCCTACCTCCGGACTGGGGGATACGCAGGGGCGATAAACTCATCTTT.

With respect to this clone: A read error likely explains why the TCRdb protein, taken from a much larger clone, differs from this DNA's translation at residue 14; the protein shown is translated from the DNA. The V call is TRDV3, the J call TRDJ1, with D tentatively TRDD3 (5 bases). As TCRdb names no J gene, one was assigned here on the basis of a DNA match to germline. This CDR3 is built from 19 residues. V gave up 5 bases and J gave up 3 bases, with 34 bases separating them. Germline V gene lookup returns CDR1 TVYSNPD and CDR2 GDNSRS (reference sequence). This chain's CDR3 is CAIRAHSELCESAADKLIF. CDR3 nucleotide sequence: TGTGCCATACGTGCTCATTCTGAATTGTGCGAAAGTGCCGCCGATAAACTCATCTTT.

This clone has just a few counts. The TCRdb record carries a much larger clone's protein, which differs from this DNA's translation at residue 12; a read error is the likely cause, and the protein listed here is the DNA translation. The V gene is TRDV2, the J gene TRDJ1; 11 nucleotides agree with TRDD3. The J gene is not listed in TCRdb, so it was assigned here from a DNA match to germline. The CDR3 length is 19 residues. Germline CDR1 GEAIGNYY, CDR2 EKD. Unmatched junction bases numbered 12, after V lost 0 bases and J lost 1 base. The CDR3 reads CACDTTPVLGDIATDKLIF. The DNA of the CDR3 is TGTGCCTGTGACACCACTCCCGTACTGGGGGATATTGCCACCGATAAACTCATCTTT.

This clone was seen a few times. The protein TCRdb lists belongs to a much larger clone and differs from this DNA's translation at residue 10, which points to a read error; the protein shown is made from the DNA. V gene TRDV1 combines with J gene TRDJ1, with 8 bases aligning to TRDD3. In the absence of a J gene in TCRdb, the DNA was matched to germline to assign it here. The CDR3 totals 19 residues. The germline V gene has CDR1 TSWWSYY and CDR2 QGS. V shed 6 bases and J 2 bases; nucleotides not matched to a gene: 20. The CDR3 spells CALGAGGIPGILRTDKLIF. The CDR3 DNA is TGTGCTCTTGGAGCCGGAGGAATCCCGGGGATACTCCGAACCGATAAACTCATCTTT.

This clone was recorded at least ten times. This chain joins TRAV38-2/DV8 and TRDJ3; 8 bases map to TRDD3. V was pared by 0 bases and J by 2 bases, with 10 bases of the junction left unmatched. The CDR3 spans 20 residues. In germline, CDR1 is TSESDYY, CDR2 QEAYKQQN. In DNA, the CDR3 is TGTGCTTATAGGAGCGCGAAGACTGGGGGCCCTGCCTGGGACACCCGACAGATGTTTTTC. This sequence encodes CAYRSAKTGGPAWDTRQMFF.

This clone was recorded many times. TCRdb attributes to this sequence the protein of a much larger clone, which differs from the DNA translation at residue 17; a read error is likely, and the protein displayed is translated from the DNA. CDR3 bases: TGTGCCTGTGACACCTTTTCCTACGGGGGATACGGGTACACCGATAAACCCATCTTT. Amino acids: CACDTFSYGGYGYTDKPIF. Here the V gene is TRDV2, but the J gene went uncalled; TRDD3, the D gene given by the table, was not confirmed from the DNA. CDR1 and CDR2 from the germline V gene are GEAIGNYY and EKD. The CDR3 spans 19 residues.

This clone was picked up many times. The CDR3 is CACDPLGTASVTDKLIF. CDR3 nucleotides: TGTGCCTGTGACCCCCTTGGTACTGCTAGTGTCACCGATAAACTCATCTTT. The chain recombines TRDV2 with TRDJ1; no reliable D call. This CDR3 is built from 17 residues. Germline V CDR1 and CDR2: GEAIGNYY, EKD. The V end was cut by 3 bases, the J end by 1 base, with 20 bases between.

This clone was recorded at least ten times. This sequence is one base from a far larger clone and is likely a read error. Different DNA sequences within this sample yield the same CDR3. The genes are TRDV2 and TRDJ1; TRDD3 agrees at 12 bases. CDR1 and CDR2 (germline): GEAIGNYY, EKD. This CDR3 is 16 amino acids long. As DNA, the CDR3 is TGTGCCTGTGATCGGGTACTGGGGGATACCTCCCTTAAACTCATCTTC. As protein: CACDRVLGDTSLKLIF.